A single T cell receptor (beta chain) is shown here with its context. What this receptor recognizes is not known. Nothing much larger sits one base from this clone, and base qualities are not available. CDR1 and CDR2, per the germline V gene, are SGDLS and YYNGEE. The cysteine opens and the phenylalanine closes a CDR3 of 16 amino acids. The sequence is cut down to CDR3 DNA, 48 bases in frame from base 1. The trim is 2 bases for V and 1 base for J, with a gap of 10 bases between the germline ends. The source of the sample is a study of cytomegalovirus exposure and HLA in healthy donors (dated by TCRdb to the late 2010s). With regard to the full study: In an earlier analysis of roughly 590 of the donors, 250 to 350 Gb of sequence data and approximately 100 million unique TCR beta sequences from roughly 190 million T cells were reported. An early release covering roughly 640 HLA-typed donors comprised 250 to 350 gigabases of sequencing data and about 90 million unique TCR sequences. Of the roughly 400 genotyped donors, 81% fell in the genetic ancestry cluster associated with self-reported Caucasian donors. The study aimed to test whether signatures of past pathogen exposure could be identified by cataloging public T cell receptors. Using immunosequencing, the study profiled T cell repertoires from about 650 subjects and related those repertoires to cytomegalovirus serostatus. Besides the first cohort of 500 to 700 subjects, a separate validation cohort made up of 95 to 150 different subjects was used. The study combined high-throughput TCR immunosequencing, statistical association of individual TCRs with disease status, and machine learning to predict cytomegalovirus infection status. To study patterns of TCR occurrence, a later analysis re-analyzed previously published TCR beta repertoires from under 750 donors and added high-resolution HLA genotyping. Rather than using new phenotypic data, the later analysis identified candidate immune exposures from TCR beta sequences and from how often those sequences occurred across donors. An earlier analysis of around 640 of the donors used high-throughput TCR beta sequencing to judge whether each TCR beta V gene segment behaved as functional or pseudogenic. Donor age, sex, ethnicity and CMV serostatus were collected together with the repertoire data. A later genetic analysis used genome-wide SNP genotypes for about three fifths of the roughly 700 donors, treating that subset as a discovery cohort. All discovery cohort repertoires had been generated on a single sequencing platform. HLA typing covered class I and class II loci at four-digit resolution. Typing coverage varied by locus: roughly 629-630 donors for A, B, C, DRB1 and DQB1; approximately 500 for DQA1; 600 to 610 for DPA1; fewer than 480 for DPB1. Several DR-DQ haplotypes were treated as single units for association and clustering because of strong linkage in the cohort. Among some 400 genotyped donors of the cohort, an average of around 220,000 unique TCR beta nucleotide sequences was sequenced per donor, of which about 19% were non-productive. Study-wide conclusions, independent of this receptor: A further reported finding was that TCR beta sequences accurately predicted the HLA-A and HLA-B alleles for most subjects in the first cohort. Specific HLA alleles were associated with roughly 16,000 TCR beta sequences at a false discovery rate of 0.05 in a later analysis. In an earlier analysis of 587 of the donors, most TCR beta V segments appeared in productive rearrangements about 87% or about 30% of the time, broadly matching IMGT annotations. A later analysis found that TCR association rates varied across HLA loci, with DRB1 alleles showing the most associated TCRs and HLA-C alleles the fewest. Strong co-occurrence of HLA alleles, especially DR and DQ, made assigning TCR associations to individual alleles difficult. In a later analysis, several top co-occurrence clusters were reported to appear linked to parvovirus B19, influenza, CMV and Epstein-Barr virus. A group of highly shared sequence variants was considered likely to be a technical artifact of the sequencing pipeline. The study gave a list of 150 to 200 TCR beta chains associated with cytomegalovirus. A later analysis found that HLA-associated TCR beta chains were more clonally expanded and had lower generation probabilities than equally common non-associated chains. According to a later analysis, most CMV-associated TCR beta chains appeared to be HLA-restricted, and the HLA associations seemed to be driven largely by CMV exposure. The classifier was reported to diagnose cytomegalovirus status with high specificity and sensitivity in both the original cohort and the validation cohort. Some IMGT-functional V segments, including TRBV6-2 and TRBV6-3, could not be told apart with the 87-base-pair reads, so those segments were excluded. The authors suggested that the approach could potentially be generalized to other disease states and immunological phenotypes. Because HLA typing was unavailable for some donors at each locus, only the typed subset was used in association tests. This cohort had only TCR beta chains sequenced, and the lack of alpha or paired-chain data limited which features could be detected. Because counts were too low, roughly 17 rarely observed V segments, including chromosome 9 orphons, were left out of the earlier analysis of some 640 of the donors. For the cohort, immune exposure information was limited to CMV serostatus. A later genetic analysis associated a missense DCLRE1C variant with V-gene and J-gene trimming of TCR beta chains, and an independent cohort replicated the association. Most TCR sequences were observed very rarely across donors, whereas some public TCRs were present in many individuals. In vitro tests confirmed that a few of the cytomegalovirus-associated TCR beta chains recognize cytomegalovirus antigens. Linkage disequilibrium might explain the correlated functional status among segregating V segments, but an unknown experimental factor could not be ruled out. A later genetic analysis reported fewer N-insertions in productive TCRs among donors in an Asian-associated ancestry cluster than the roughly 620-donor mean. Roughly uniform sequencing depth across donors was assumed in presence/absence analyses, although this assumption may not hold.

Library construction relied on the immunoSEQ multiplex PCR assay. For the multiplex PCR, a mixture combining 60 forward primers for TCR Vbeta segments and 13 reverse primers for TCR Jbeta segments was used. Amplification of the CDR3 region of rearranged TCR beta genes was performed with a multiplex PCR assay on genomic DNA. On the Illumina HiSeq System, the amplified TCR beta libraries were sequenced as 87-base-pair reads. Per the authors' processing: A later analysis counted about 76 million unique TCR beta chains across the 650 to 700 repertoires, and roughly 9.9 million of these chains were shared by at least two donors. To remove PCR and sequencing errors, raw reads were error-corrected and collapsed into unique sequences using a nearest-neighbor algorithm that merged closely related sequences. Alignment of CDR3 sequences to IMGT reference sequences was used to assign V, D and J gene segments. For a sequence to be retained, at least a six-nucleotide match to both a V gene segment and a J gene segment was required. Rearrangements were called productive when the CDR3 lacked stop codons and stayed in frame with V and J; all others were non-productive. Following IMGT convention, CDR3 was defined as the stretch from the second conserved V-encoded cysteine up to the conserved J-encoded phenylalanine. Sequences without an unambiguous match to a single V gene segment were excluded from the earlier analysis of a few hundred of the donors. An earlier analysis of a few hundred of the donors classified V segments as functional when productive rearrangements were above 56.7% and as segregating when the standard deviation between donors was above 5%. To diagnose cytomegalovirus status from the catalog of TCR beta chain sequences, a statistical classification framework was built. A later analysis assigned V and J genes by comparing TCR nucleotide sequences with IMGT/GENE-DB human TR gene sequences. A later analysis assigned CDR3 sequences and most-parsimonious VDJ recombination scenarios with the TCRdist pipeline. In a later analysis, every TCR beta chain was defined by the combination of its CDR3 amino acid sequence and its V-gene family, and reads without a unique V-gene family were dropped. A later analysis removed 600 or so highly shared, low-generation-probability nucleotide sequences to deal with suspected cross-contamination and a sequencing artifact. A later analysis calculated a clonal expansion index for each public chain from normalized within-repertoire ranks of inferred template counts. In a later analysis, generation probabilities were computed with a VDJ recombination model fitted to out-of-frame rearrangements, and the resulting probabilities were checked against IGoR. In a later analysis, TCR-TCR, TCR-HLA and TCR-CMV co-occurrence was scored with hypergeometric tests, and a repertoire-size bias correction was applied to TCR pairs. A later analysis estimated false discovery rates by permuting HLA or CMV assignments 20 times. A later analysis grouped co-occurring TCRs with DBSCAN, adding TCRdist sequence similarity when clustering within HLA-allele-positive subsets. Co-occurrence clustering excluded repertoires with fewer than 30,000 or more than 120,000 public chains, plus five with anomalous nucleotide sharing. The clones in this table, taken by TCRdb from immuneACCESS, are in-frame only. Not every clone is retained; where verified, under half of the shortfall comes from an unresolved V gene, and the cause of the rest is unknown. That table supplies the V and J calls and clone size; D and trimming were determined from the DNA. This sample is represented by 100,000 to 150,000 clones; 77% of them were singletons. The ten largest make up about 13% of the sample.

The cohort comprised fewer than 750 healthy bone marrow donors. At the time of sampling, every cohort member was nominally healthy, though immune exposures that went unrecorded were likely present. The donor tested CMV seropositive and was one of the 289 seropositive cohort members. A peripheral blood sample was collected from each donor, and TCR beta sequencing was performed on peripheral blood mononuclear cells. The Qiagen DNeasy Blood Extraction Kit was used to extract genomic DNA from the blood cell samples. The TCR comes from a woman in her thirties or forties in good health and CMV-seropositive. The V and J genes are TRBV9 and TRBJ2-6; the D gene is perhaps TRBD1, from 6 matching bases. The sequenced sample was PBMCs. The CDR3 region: CASSVPTGSGANVLTF. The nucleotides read TGTGCCAGCAGCGTCCCGACAGGATCTGGGGCCAACGTCCTGACTTTC.